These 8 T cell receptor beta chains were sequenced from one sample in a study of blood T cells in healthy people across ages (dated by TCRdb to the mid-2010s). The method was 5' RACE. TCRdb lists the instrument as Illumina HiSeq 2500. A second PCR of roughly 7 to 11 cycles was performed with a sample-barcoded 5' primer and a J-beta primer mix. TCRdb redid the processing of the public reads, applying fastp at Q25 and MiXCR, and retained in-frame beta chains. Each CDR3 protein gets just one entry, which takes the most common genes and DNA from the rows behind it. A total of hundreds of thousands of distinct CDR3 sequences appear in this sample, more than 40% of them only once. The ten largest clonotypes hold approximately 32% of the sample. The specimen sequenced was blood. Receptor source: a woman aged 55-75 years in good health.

In DNA, the CDR3 is TGTGCCAGCAGCCAAGATCGCCCACAGGGGGCAGGTGAGCAGTTCTTC. Translated, it gives CASSQDRPQGAGEQFF. This chain joins TRBV4-2 and TRBJ2-1, with 9 bases aligning to TRBD1. This CDR3 is built from 16 residues. The germline CDR1 and CDR2 sequences are LGHNA and YNFKEQ. Trimming at V came to 0 bases and at J to 9 bases, leaving 9 bases not matched to a gene.

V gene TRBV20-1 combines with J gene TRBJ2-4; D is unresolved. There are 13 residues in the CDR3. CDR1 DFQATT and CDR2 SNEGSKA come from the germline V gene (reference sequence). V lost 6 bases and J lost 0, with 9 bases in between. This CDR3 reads CSAEVLAKNIQYF. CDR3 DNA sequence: TGCAGTGCGGAAGTTCTAGCCAAAAACATTCAGTACTTC.

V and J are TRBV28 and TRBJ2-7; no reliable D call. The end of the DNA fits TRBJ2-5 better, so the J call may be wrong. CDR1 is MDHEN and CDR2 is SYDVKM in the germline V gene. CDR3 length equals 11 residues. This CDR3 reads CASRLRETQYF. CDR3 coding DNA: TGTGCCAGCAGACTAAGGGAGACCCAGTACTTC.

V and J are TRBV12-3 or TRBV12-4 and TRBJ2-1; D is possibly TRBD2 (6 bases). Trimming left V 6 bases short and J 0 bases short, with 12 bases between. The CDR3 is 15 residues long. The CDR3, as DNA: TGTGCCAGCAGGGTAGCGGAGTACTCCTACAATGAGCAGTTCTTC. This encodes CASRVAEYSYNEQFF.

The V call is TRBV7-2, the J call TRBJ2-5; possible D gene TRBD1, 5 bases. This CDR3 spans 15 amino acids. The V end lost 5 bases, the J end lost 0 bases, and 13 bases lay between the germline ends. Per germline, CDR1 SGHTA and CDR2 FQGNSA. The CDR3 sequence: CASSRTGQYQETQYF. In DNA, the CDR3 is TGTGCCAGCAGCCGTACAGGCCAGTACCAAGAGACCCAGTACTTC.

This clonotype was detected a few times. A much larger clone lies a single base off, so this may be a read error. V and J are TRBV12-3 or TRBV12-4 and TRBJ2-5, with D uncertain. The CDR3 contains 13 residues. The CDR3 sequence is CASSLAGREAQYF. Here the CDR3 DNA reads TGTGCCAGCAGTTTGGCAGGACGAGAGGCCCAGTACTTC.

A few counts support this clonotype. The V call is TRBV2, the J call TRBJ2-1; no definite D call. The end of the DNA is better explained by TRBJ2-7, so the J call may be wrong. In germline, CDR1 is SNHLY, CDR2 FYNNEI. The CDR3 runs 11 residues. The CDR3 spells CASGPYNEQYF. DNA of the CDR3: TGTGCCAGCGGCCCTTACAATGAGCAGTACTTC.

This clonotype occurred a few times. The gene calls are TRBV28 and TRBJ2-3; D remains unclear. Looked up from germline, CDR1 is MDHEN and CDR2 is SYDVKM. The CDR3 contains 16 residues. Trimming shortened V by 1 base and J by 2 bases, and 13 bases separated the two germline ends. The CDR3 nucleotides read TGTGCCAGCAGTTTATTGGAGATCACTTCCACAGATACGCAGTATTTT. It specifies CASSLLEITSTDTQYF.